This TCR beta chain was recovered during a study of Ad26.COV2.S vaccination and SARS-CoV-2 variants. General study results and limits: Spike-specific responses of CD8+ and CD4+ T cells were reported to display substantial breadth after vaccination.

Of note for this clone: The target antigen is unknown.

The repertoire was sequenced with immunoSEQ multiplex PCR; TCRdb's copy has only in-frame clones and lacks some. The sample lists roughly 390,000 clones; more than 85% were seen once. Treatment in this sample: about 20 received Ad26.COV2.S at low or high dose, single or two shots; roughly 5 received placebo; per-sample allocation not given. Collection of the samples took place on day 63 after the first injection of vaccine or placebo. CDR3 size: 17 residues. Germline CDR1 reads SGHTS; CDR2 reads YDEGEE. Trimming cost V 4 bases and J 3 bases, with 20 bases left between them. Material: peripheral blood, obtained in a trial of Ad26.COV2.S vaccine versus placebo. This chain links TRBV5-8 with TRBJ1-3, with D maybe TRBD1 (6 bases). The TCR was taken from a person between 18 and 59 years old who received the Ad26.COV2.S COVID-19 vaccine or a placebo. For the CDR3, the DNA is TGTGCCAGCAGCCTTCAGGCGGGGGCCAGGATTGGAAACACCATATATTTT. Amino acid sequence: CASSLQAGARIGNTIYF.